These 10 T cell receptor beta chains were sequenced from one sample in a study of CD8 T cells in Susac syndrome (dated by TCRdb to 2018 to 2020). The library was produced with the immunoSEQ multiplex PCR assay. RNA was extracted with the RNeasy kit and roughly 0.45 to 1 ug was reverse transcribed using random hexamers. The public sequencing data were trimmed at Q25 with fastp and processed into clonotypes with MiXCR by TCRdb, which kept only in-frame beta chains. Each CDR3 protein appears once, grouped with its most common genes and DNA. For this sample the table gives 120,000 to 150,000 distinct CDR3 sequences, of which approximately 94% were detected only once. The biggest ten clones account for roughly 0.083% of the sample. Specimen: CD4+ T cells from PBMCs. The receptors here all came from a human donor in good health.

V is TRBV30 and J is TRBJ1-1, with no clear D. Germline values: CDR1 GTSNPN, CDR2 SVGIG (reference sequence). There are 12 residues in the CDR3. The germline V and J ends were trimmed by 4 bases and 0 bases, with 6 bases remaining between them. Written as DNA, the CDR3 is TGTGCCTGGACGCTGGTGAACACTGAAGCTTTCTTT. Its translation: CAWTLVNTEAFF.

V is TRBV12-3 or TRBV12-4 and J is TRBJ1-1; perhaps TRBD1 as D (6 bases). The CDR3 is 13 residues long. V shed 7 bases and J shed 10 bases, with 19 bases lying between them. The CDR3 region is CASIPPNRAPAFF. CDR3 nucleotide sequence: TGTGCCAGCATCCCCCCTAACAGGGCGCCAGCTTTCTTT.

This clonotype was seen a single time. CDR3 nucleotides: TGTGCCAGCAGCTTAGTGCTCTGGCAGCCCCAGCATTTT. It codes for CASSLVLWQPQHF. The chain recombines TRBV7-2 with TRBJ1-5; the D is unclear. Trimming took 1 base from V and 7 from J, leaving 8 bases between them. CDR1 and CDR2 (germline): SGHTA, FQGNSA. The CDR3 covers 13 residues.

This chain links TRBV7-8 with TRBJ1-2, with a tentative D call TRBD1 (6 bases). Trimming took 5 bases from V and 7 from J, leaving 20 bases between them. Germline V gene sequence: CDR1 SGHVS, CDR2 FQNEAQ. The CDR3 covers 15 residues. CDR3 DNA sequence: TGTGCCAGCAGCATAGGGGCCGGACAGCCGGGTGGCTACACCTTC. Its protein product is CASSIGAGQPGGYTF.

This clonotype was seen only once. This chain links TRBV29-1 with TRBJ2-1; perhaps TRBD1 as D (5 bases). There are 15 residues in the CDR3. The ends were cut back, 5 bases at V and 3 bases at J, with 17 bases in the middle. Germline V CDR1 and CDR2: SQVTM, ANQGSEA. CDR3 region: CSVHSTAQGYNEQFF. CDR3 bases: TGCAGCGTTCACTCGACAGCTCAAGGCTACAATGAGCAGTTCTTC.

This sequence joins TRBV6-5 and TRBJ1-2, with 8 bases that match TRBD1. Losses at the gene ends were 4 bases for V and 5 bases for J; bases not matched to a gene: 3. The CDR3 is made up of 13 amino acids. Per germline, CDR1 MNHEY and CDR2 SVGAGI. The CDR3 loop reads CASSSWTGYGYTF. The CDR3 region has the DNA TGTGCCAGCAGTTCCTGGACAGGGTATGGCTACACCTTC.

V gene TRBV28 combines with J gene TRBJ1-1; D is perhaps TRBD1 (5 bases). CDR1 MDHEN and CDR2 SYDVKM come from the germline V gene. There are 17 residues in the CDR3. Between the trimmed V and J ends, which lost 7 bases and 2 bases, there was a span of 23 bases. In DNA form, the CDR3 reads TGTGCCAGCACAGGGACCGAATCGGGACGGCGTAACACTGAAGCTTTCTTT. Translated, it gives CASTGTESGRRNTEAFF.

This clonotype was counted once. This rearrangement joins TRBV29-1 to TRBJ2-2, with D uncertain. The CDR3 spans 13 residues. V was pared by 3 bases and J by 2 bases, with 7 bases between. Germline-derived CDR1 and CDR2 are SQVTM and ANQGSEA. The CDR3 here is CSVDRDNTGELFF. Here the CDR3 DNA reads TGCAGCGTTGACCGTGACAACACCGGGGAGCTGTTTTTT.

The chain is built from TRBV5-1 and TRBJ2-5; 9 nucleotides agree with TRBD2. V dropped 3 bases and J dropped 3; count of bases not matched to a gene: 6. Germline CDR1 is SGHRS and CDR2 is YFSETQ. This CDR3 comprises 15 residues. This CDR3 reads CASSSDGGREETQYF. The CDR3 DNA reads TGCGCCAGCAGCTCCGACGGCGGGAGGGAAGAGACCCAGTACTTC. Looking up the rest from reference TRBV5-1 and TRBJ2-5 gives the full variable domain: KAGVTQTPRYLIKTRGQQVTLSCSPISGHRSVSWYQQTPGQGLQFLFEYFSETQRNKGNFPGRFSGRQFSNSRSEMNVSTLELGDSALYLCASSSDGGREETQYFGPGTRLLVL.

This chain uses TRBV5-4 with TRBJ1-1, with a weak D call TRBD1 (6 bases). Germline V lookup: CDR1 SGHNT, CDR2 YYREEE (reference sequence). The CDR3 loop spans 14 amino acids. Trimming left V 4 bases short and J 6 bases short, with 16 bases between. CDR3 nucleotide sequence: TGTGCCAGCAGCCAACACGAGAAGGGGGCTGAAGCTTTCTTT. Residues: CASSQHEKGAEAFF. The full variable domain, in which reference TRBV5-4 and TRBJ1-1 provide the parts outside the CDR3, is ETGVTQSPTHLIKTRGQQVTLRCSSQSGHNTVSWYQQALGQGPQFIFQYYREEENGRGNFPPRFSGLQFPNYSSELNVNALELDDSALYLCASSQHEKGAEAFFGQGTRLTVV.